A single sample is the source of the 32 T cell receptor beta chains below, sequenced in a study of prognosis after radiotherapy for stage I lung cancer. Two-round multiplex PCR, the amplification method, yielded TCR beta CDR3 from genomic DNA. With primers specific to each TRBV and TRBJ gene, the first-round PCR was performed. One entry per CDR3 protein results from TCRdb running MiXCR on the multiplex PCR reads. The table has 25,000 to 30,000 distinct CDR3 sequences, around 41% seen once; the top ten hold less than 35%. This specimen consisted of PBMCs, obtained before or after stereotactic body radiation therapy (not recorded which). The receptors stem from a donor over 45 with non-small cell lung cancer.

The V call is TRBV5-1, the J call TRBJ2-3, with D unresolved. Trimming cost V 0 bases and J 2 bases, with 7 bases left between them. This CDR3 contains 14 residues. The germline V gene encodes CDR1 SGHRS and CDR2 YFSETQ. Here the CDR3 reads CASSLDADTDTQYF. Written as DNA, the CDR3 is TGCGCCAGCAGCTTGGACGCAGACACAGATACGCAGTATTTT.

The chain recombines TRBV18 with TRBJ2-5; TRBD1 is a possible D gene (6 bases). V lost 0 bases and J lost 2, with 7 bases in between. Germline CDR1 and CDR2: KGHSH and LQKENI. This CDR3 spans 14 amino acids. The CDR3 DNA follows: TGTGCCAGCTCACCACCCGGACAGCAAGAGACCCAGTACTTC. It codes for CASSPPGQQETQYF.

This clonotype is categorized as medium-sized. V and J are TRBV27 and TRBJ2-3; no definite D call. This CDR3 contains 14 residues. CDR1 is MNHEY and CDR2 is SMNVEV in the germline V gene (reference sequence). Trimming stripped 5 bases from V and 1 base from J, with 10 bases between. CDR3 nucleotide sequence: TGTGCCAGCAGTCCCCCGGGTGGCACAGATACGCAGTATTTT. The encoded protein is CASSPPGGTDTQYF.

This clonotype was counted ten times or more. This chain uses TRBV6-1 with TRBJ1-6, with TRBD1 matching 7 bases. CDR3 length: 16 residues. The germline V gene has CDR1 MNHNS and CDR2 SASEGT. The V gene end was trimmed by 5 bases and the J gene end by 0 bases; junction bases not matched to a gene: 4. CDR3 DNA: TGTGCCAGCAGTATAACAGGGGTCTCCTATAATTCACCCCTCCACTTT. It is translated as CASSITGVSYNSPLHF.

With respect to this clonotype: One base away lies a much larger clone, so this may be a sequencing read error. V gene TRBV7-9 combines with J gene TRBJ2-1; 8 positions match TRBD2. Germline V CDR1 and CDR2: SEHNR, FQNEAQ (reference sequence). The CDR3 contains 15 residues. Trimming cost V 5 bases and J 15 bases; bases outside gene matches: 18. CDR3 loop: CASSRPLLAGGIPFF. In nucleotides, the CDR3 is TGTGCCAGCAGCCGACCTCTTTTGGCGGGAGGTATTCCGTTCTTC.

By share, this clonotype ranks as medium-sized. The J gene is TRBJ1-4, the V gene TRBV11-2; 11 bases map to TRBD1. CDR3 size: 15 residues. After removal of 5 bases from V and 7 bases from J, the junction contained 6 bases not matched to a gene. Germline values: CDR1 SGHAT, CDR2 FQNNGV. The CDR3 sequence: CASSMPGQGVEKLFF. As DNA, the CDR3 is TGTGCCAGCAGCATGCCGGGACAGGGGGTTGAAAAACTGTTTTTT.

The table lists this clonotype with many counts. V and J are TRBV20-1 and TRBJ1-5; 7 nucleotides line up with TRBD1. Trimming removed 6 bases from V and 4 bases from J; junction bases left unmatched: 6. The CDR3 spans 13 residues. In germline, CDR1 is DFQATT, CDR2 SNEGSKA (reference sequence). The CDR3 sequence: CSARQGINQPQHF. In nucleotides, the CDR3 is TGCAGTGCCAGACAGGGCATAAATCAGCCCCAGCATTTT.

This clonotype appeared many times. The V call is TRBV6-1, the J call TRBJ2-3; unclear D gene. Germline V lookup: CDR1 MNHNS, CDR2 SASEGT. The V gene lost 2 bases and the J gene lost 6 bases, with 12 bases spanning the gap. This CDR3 has 14 residues. The CDR3 loop is CASSEKFLRDTQYF. CDR3 coding DNA: TGTGCCAGCAGTGAAAAATTCCTTCGGGATACGCAGTATTTT.

About this clonotype itself: A far larger clone lies a single base away; this is likely a read error. The gene calls are TRBV6-8 and TRBJ2-3; D may be TRBD2 (6 bases). The V gene's germline CDR1 is MNHGY and CDR2 SAAAGT. Between the trimmed V and J ends, which lost 10 bases and 0 bases, there was a span of 23 bases. There are 17 residues in the CDR3. CDR3 coding DNA: TGTGCCATCATAGCAGCCGGCCTCGGGACTAGCACAGATACGCAGTATTTT. Translated, it gives CAIIAAGLGTSTDTQYF.

The V and J genes are TRBV27 and TRBJ2-1, with 7 bases lining up with TRBD2. This CDR3 region has 15 residues. Germline V gene data show CDR1 as MNHEY and CDR2 as SMNVEV (reference sequence). V shed 8 bases and J 4 bases; nucleotides not matched to a gene: 11. The CDR3 bases are TGTGCCAGCCAATCGGGGGGTCGGATTTACAATGAGCAGTTCTTC. It is translated as CASQSGGRIYNEQFF.

This clonotype has only one observation. This chain uses TRBV6-6 with TRBJ1-2; a weak D match, TRBD1 (5 bases). The germline CDR1 and CDR2 sequences are MNHNY and SVGAGI (reference sequence). The CDR3 is 14 residues long. Trimming took 4 bases from V and 3 from J, leaving 12 bases between them. The CDR3 region has the DNA TGTGCCAGCAGTTCCCGGGGGAGGGACTATGGCTACACCTTC. Translated, it gives CASSSRGRDYGYTF.

Notes on this clonotype: Being one base from a much bigger clone, this may be a read error. V gene TRBV20-1 combines with J gene TRBJ1-1, with D hard to call. CDR1 and CDR2 from the germline V gene are DFQATT and SNEGSKA (reference sequence). The CDR3 runs to 11 residues. CDR3 DNA sequence: TGCGGTGCCGAGTCATATACTGAAGCTTTCTTT. Its protein product is CGAESYTEAFF.

Sample share makes this clonotype medium-sized. The V and J genes are TRBV5-1 and TRBJ2-7, with 7 bases identical to TRBD2. V trimming: 6 bases; J trimming: 0 bases; junction bases outside the gene matches: 9. The CDR3 totals 15 residues. Germline V gives CDR1 SGHRS, CDR2 YFSETQ. CDR3 DNA sequence: TGCGCCAGCAACATTGGGGAGGGTCTCTCCTACGAGCAGTACTTC. Its protein product is CASNIGEGLSYEQYF.

This chain uses TRBV6-1 with TRBJ2-5; 7 bases match TRBD2. Germline CDR1 reads MNHNS; CDR2 reads SASEGT. This CDR3 spans 15 amino acids. The V gene end was trimmed by 8 bases and the J gene end by 5 bases; junction bases not matched to a gene: 14. CDR3 sequence reads: CASVKVAGAGETQYF. In DNA form, the CDR3 reads TGTGCCAGCGTCAAGGTGGCGGGAGCGGGGGAGACCCAGTACTTC.

This clonotype was seen repeatedly, ten times or more. The V call is TRBV7-2, the J call TRBJ2-3; D is tentatively TRBD1 or TRBD2 (5 bases each). The CDR3 sequence is 15 residues long. V lost 4 bases to trimming and J lost 0 bases, with 11 bases between them. Germline CDR1 and CDR2: SGHTA and FQGNSA. The CDR3 loop reads CASSYRTGSTDTQYF. CDR3 coding DNA: TGTGCCAGCAGCTACAGGACTGGCAGCACAGATACGCAGTATTTT.

As regards this clonotype: A read error likely explains this, since a far larger clone differs by one base. The chain's CDR3 is CASSGRQYTVELFF. The CDR3 nucleotides are TGTGCCAGCAGTGGAAGACAGTACACCGTGGAGCTGTTTTTT. The V call is TRBV6-2 or TRBV6-3, the J call TRBJ2-2; a possible D gene is TRBD1 (5 bases). Germline CDR1 MNHEY, CDR2 SVGEGT. This CDR3 has 14 amino acids.

This clonotype was observed many times. The rearrangement links TRBV5-1 to TRBJ2-2; TRBD2 aligns across 11 bases. CDR1 and CDR2 (germline): SGHRS, YFSETQ. Losses at the gene ends were 3 bases for V and 4 bases for J; bases not matched to a gene: 8. This CDR3 comprises 17 residues. CDR3 bases: TGCGCCAGCAGCTCTTTTAGCGGGGGGGATATCACCGGGGAGCTGTTTTTT. It yields the protein CASSSFSGGDITGELFF.

This clonotype was seen at least ten times. Here the CDR3 DNA reads TGCAGTGCTAGTTGGCCAGCGGGACCCTCCCATGAGCAGTTCTTC. The encoded protein is CSASWPAGPSHEQFF. This chain connects TRBV20-1 to TRBJ2-1, with 7 positions matching TRBD2. CDR1 is DFQATT and CDR2 is SNEGSKA in the germline V gene (reference sequence). J was trimmed by 8 bases and V by 3 bases; bases with no gene match: 13. CDR3 length: 15 residues.

This clonotype was observed a single time. At one boundary the junction diverges from the germline segment, which might be a read error. CDR3 in amino acids: CSSSFSWGNQPQHF. In DNA, the CDR3 is TGTTCCAGCAGTTTTTCGTGGGGCAATCAGCCCCAGCATTTT. This chain uses TRBV12-3 or TRBV12-4 with TRBJ1-5, with D hard to call. The CDR3 runs 14 residues.

A remark on this clonotype: The likely explanation is a read error, given a far larger clone one base away. This rearrangement joins TRBV6-5 to TRBJ2-7; D gene ambiguous. CDR1 and CDR2 (germline): MNHEY, SVGAGI. The CDR3 runs 13 residues. V lost 9 bases and J lost 4, with 16 bases in between. The CDR3 coding sequence is TGTGCCAGTTGGAAGGACCCCATTTACGAGCAGTACTTC. Its translation is CASWKDPIYEQYF.

This clonotype was recorded many times. V and J are TRBV20-1 and TRBJ2-7, with D unclear. The CDR3 extends over 12 amino acids. Trimming pared 7 bases from V and 4 bases from J, leaving 14 bases between. Germline-derived CDR1 and CDR2 are DFQATT and SNEGSKA (reference sequence). The CDR3 nucleotides are TGCAGTGTGCGCGACGCGGCATACGAGCAGTACTTC. The encoded protein is CSVRDAAYEQYF.

This clonotype is a singleton in its sample. A far larger clone is off by one base, so a read error is likely. The chain has TRBV15 and TRBJ2-6, with D possibly TRBD1 on 5 matching bases. The closer fit of TRBJ2-4 to the DNA end suggests the J call may be wrong. The CDR3 extends over 12 amino acids. Looked up from germline, CDR1 is LNHNV and CDR2 is YYDKDF (reference sequence). The CDR3 sequence: CATSTQGYDQYF. For the CDR3, the DNA is TGTGCCACCAGCACGCAGGGATACGATCAGTACTTC.

Ten or more counts support this clonotype. This sequence joins TRBV6-2 or TRBV6-3 and TRBJ2-1, with 14 bases matching TRBD2. Germline CDR1 reads MNHEY; CDR2 reads SVGEGT. Losses at the gene ends were 4 bases for V and 9 bases for J; bases not matched to a gene: 8. CDR3 length: 16 amino acids. The CDR3 DNA sequence: TGTGCCAGCAGTTGGGGACTAGCGGGAGTTCGTAGTGAGCAGTTCTTC. It translates to CASSWGLAGVRSEQFF.

The rearrangement joins TRBV2 to TRBJ2-1, with TRBD2 identical over 9 bases. The germline gives CDR1 SNHLY, CDR2 FYNNEI. The CDR3 sequence is 16 residues long. V lost 5 bases to trimming and J lost 6 bases; unmatched junction nucleotides: 11. The CDR3 nucleotides are TGTGCCAGCAGTTATACTACTGGCGGGGGGGCCAATGAGCAGTTCTTC. Encoded protein: CASSYTTGGGANEQFF.

The table lists this clonotype with many counts. J is TRBJ1-6 and V is TRBV27, with TRBD1 identical over 7 bases. The germline gives CDR1 MNHEY, CDR2 SMNVEV (reference sequence). The V and J ends lost 6 bases and 3 bases, in that order; junction bases with no gene match: 8. CDR3 length equals 16 residues. In DNA form, the CDR3 reads TGTGCCAGCAGCCCAGGGGGGGCCCACTATAATTCACCCCTCCACTTT. Translating it yields CASSPGGAHYNSPLHF.

The chain joins TRBV6-2 or TRBV6-3 to TRBJ2-3; 11 bases are a match to TRBD2. Germline-derived CDR1 and CDR2 are MNHEY and SVGEGT. CDR3 length equals 14 residues. V was pared by 8 bases and J by 5 bases, with 6 bases of the junction left unmatched. For the CDR3, the DNA is TGTGCCAGCTTCTTAGCGGGGGGGTTAGATACGCAGTATTTT. Its protein is CASFLAGGLDTQYF.

This clonotype was counted a few times. This chain links TRBV18 with TRBJ2-3; TRBD1 matches 8 bases. Unmatched junction bases numbered 19, after V lost 6 bases and J lost 2 bases. The CDR3 extends over 19 amino acids. CDR1 KGHSH and CDR2 LQKENI come from the germline V gene. The CDR3 spells CASSLRIPGGAGNTDTQYF. For the CDR3, the DNA is TGTGCCAGCTCCCTACGGATCCCAGGGGGCGCCGGGAACACAGATACGCAGTATTTT.

This chain connects TRBV7-2 to TRBJ1-3; D not certain. The ends were cut back, 6 bases at V and 1 base at J, with 16 bases in the middle. Germline V gene lookup returns CDR1 SGHTA and CDR2 FQGNSA. This CDR3 comprises 16 residues. The CDR3 DNA is TGTGCCAGCAGTTTATCCGGGGTAGGGTCTGGAAACACCATATATTTT. It specifies CASSLSGVGSGNTIYF.

This clonotype was observed many times. The V call is TRBV7-9, the J call TRBJ2-7; D is possibly TRBD1 (5 bases). Germline V lookup: CDR1 SEHNR, CDR2 FQNEAQ (reference sequence). The ends were cut back, 3 bases at V and 0 bases at J, with 9 bases in the middle. The CDR3 is made up of 14 amino acids. DNA of the CDR3: TGTGCCAGCAGCTTGTTAGGGGCCTCCTACGAGCAGTACTTC. It encodes CASSLLGASYEQYF.

The sample holds many counts of this clonotype. This rearrangement joins TRBV20-1 to TRBJ1-2, with D perhaps TRBD1 (6 bases). This CDR3 comprises 14 residues. Germline values: CDR1 DFQATT, CDR2 SNEGSKA (reference sequence). The germline V and J ends were trimmed by 7 bases and 4 bases, with 19 bases remaining between them. The CDR3 loop reads CSGGWGAEIYGYTF. The CDR3 region has the DNA TGCAGTGGGGGGTGGGGGGCAGAAATCTATGGCTACACCTTC.

V gene TRBV7-3 combines with J gene TRBJ2-6, with D perhaps TRBD1 (7 bases). With 2 bases removed from V and 3 bases from J, the gap between germline ends came to 11 bases. The CDR3 extends over 16 amino acids. Per the germline V gene, CDR1 is SGHTA and CDR2 is FQGTGA. The CDR3 protein is CASSLGGTVGANVLTF. CDR3 DNA sequence: TGTGCCAGCAGCTTAGGGGGGACAGTTGGGGCCAACGTCCTGACTTTC.

This clonotype was seen many times. The V call is TRBV5-1, the J call TRBJ1-4; 9 positions match TRBD1. The length of the CDR3 is 13 residues. Germline-derived CDR1 and CDR2 are SGHRS and YFSETQ. J lost 7 bases, V lost 2 bases, and 0 bases had no gene match. CDR3: CASSLQGAEKLFF. The CDR3 bases are TGCGCCAGCAGCTTACAGGGGGCTGAAAAACTGTTTTTT.